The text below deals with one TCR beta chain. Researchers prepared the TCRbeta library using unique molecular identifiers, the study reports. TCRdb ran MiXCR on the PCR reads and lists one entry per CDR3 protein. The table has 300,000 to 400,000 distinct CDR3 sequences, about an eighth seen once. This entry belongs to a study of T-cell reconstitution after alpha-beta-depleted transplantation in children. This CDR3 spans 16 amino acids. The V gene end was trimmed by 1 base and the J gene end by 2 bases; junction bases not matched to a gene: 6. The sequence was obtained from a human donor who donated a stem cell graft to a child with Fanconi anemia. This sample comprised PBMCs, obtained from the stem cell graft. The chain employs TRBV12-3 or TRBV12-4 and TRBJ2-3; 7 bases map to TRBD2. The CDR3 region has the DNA TGTGCCAGCAGTTTAGTCGCTAGCGGAAACACAGATACGCAGTATTTT. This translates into CASSLVASGNTDTQYF.